This TCR beta chain was documented in a study of cytomegalovirus exposure and HLA in healthy donors. With 60 Vbeta and 13 Jbeta primers, the PCR was carried out. Method: immunoSEQ multiplex PCR; TCRdb's copy keeps in-frame clones and lacks some. Of some 130,000 clones in the sample, roughly 72% were seen once. CDR1 and CDR2 from the germline V gene are MDHEN and SYDVKM. The CDR3 is made up of 16 amino acids. J lost 4 bases, V lost 4 bases, and 6 bases had no gene match. Input material: PBMCs. The V gene is TRBV28, the J gene TRBJ2-7, with 14 nucleotides matching TRBD2. This clonotype was sampled from a woman aged 50 to 60 in good health and CMV-seronegative. CDR3 sequence (DNA): TGTGCCAGCAGTTCCCGGACTAGCGGGAGGTGGTACGAGCAGTACTTC. It yields the protein CASSSRTSGRWYEQYF.